Sequencing of this T cell receptor (beta chain) was carried out in a study of early T cells in non-severe SARS-CoV-2 infection. CDR3 length: 13 amino acids. V lost 5 bases, J lost 3 bases, and 11 bases lay in between. CDR1 is MDHEN, CDR2 SYDVKM, per germline. TCRdb re-analysed the 5' RACE reads in MiXCR, keeping a single row per CDR3 protein. The sample includes tens of thousands of distinct CDR3 sequences, approximately 12% of them seen just once. The specimen was whole blood, collected at baseline. The J gene is TRBJ2-7, the V gene TRBV28; D is uncertain. This TCR was sampled from an adult who was a healthcare worker with PCR-confirmed SARS-CoV-2 infection or an uninfected control (not recorded which). CDR3 protein: CASSDPSLYEQYF. The CDR3 nucleotides are TGTGCCAGCAGTGACCCTTCCCTCTACGAGCAGTACTTC.